This T cell receptor (beta chain) was recovered during a study of shared clonotypes between healthy human individuals. Turning to the study itself: Serving as donors were two women and three men, whose ages spanned 18 to 49.

On this clone: The antigen is not known.

CDR1 is SEHNR, CDR2 FQNEAQ, per germline (reference sequence). V shed 5 bases and J 1 base; nucleotides not matched to a gene: 2. The CDR3 loop spans 15 amino acids. Naive CD8 populations comprised CD45RO-negative cells positively selected for CCR7, excluding terminally differentiated effector memory CD45RA+ cells. Each cell subset's genomic DNA was divided evenly among several immunoSEQ plates. The protocol was immunoSEQ multiplex PCR, while the TCRdb copy is restricted to in-frame clones and leaves out a portion. Of 600,000 or so clones in the sample, about 95% are singletons; the top ten hold approximately 0.11%. Whole-study findings and limits: Some clonotypes were shared by all four sorted-subset donors, while others were not shared. The non-shared ones had lower generation probabilities than the shared ones. A few donors had around 5.2% of their naive CD4 clonotypes in common.

This TCR derives from a woman aged 25 to 39 in good health. The genes are TRBV7-9 and TRBJ2-7; TRBD2 matches at 13 bases. Sequencing used naive CD8+ T cells sorted from blood. The CDR3 loop is CASSPGLAGSYEQYF. DNA for the CDR3: TGTGCCAGCAGCCCGGGACTAGCGGGATCCTACGAGCAGTACTTC. Together with reference TRBV7-9 and TRBJ2-7, the CDR3 gives the full variable domain: DTGVSQNPRHKITKRGQNVTFRCDPISEHNRLYWYRQTLGQGPEFLTYFQNEAQLEKSRLLSDRFSAERPKGSFSTLEIQRTEQGDSAMYLCASSPGLAGSYEQYFGPGTRLTVT.